A single sample is the source of the 21 T cell receptor beta chains below, sequenced in a study of T cell changes during pregnancy in multiple sclerosis. Method: immunoSEQ multiplex PCR; TCRdb's copy keeps in-frame clones and lacks some. The sample holds around 48,000 clones; 88% are singletons and the top ten take roughly 1.2%. Material: CD4+ T cells from peripheral blood mononuclear cells, obtained in the second trimester of pregnancy. These TCRs come from a female donor with multiple sclerosis, enrolled in a pregnancy study.

The chain couples TRBV4-1 to TRBJ2-2; 7 bases line up with TRBD2. V lost 1 base to trimming and J lost 6 bases; unmatched junction nucleotides: 8. The CDR3 loop spans 16 amino acids. CDR1 and CDR2 from the germline V gene are MGHRA and YSYEKL. CDR3 DNA: TGCGCCAGCAGCCAAGTTCGCCTGGCGGGGGCCGGGGAGCTGTTTTTT. It yields the protein CASSQVRLAGAGELFF.

This clone was picked up a small number of times. V and J are TRBV11-1 and TRBJ2-1; 8 positions match TRBD2. Germline loops: CDR1 SGHAT, CDR2 FQDESV (reference sequence). V was clipped by 4 bases and J by 2 bases; unmatched bases: 4. The CDR3 loop spans 15 amino acids. The CDR3 sequence: CASSSLAETYNEQFF. CDR3 in DNA: TGTGCCAGCAGCTCACTAGCGGAAACCTACAATGAGCAGTTCTTC.

This chain uses TRBV30 with TRBJ1-2; D is uncertain. The V end lost 4 bases, the J end lost 8 bases, and 8 bases lay between the germline ends. The CDR3 has 10 residues. Germline V gene lookup returns CDR1 GTSNPN and CDR2 SVGIG (reference sequence). CDR3 DNA sequence: TGTGCCTGGATGAGCGGGGGCTACACCTTC. It codes for CAWMSGGYTF.

The chain is built from TRBV6-6 and TRBJ2-7; the D gene is possibly TRBD1 (6 bases). The germline V gene encodes CDR1 MNHNY and CDR2 SVGAGI (reference sequence). There are 14 residues in the CDR3. Between the trimmed V and J ends, which lost 10 bases and 1 base, there was a span of 17 bases. CDR3 residues: CATPGQGLSYEQYF. DNA for the CDR3: TGTGCCACACCTGGGCAGGGGTTGTCCTACGAGCAGTACTTC.

This chain connects TRBV7-2 to TRBJ2-2; a possible D gene is TRBD1 (6 bases). The germline V and J ends were trimmed by 4 bases and 6 bases, with 9 bases remaining between them. The CDR3 spans 13 residues. CDR1 SGHTA and CDR2 FQGNSA come from the germline V gene. CDR3 region: CASSSQGSGELFF. Here the CDR3 DNA reads TGTGCCAGCAGCTCACAGGGTTCCGGGGAGCTGTTTTTT. The variable domain in full, with the rest retrieved from reference TRBV7-2 and TRBJ2-2, is GAGVSQSPSNKVTEKGKDVELRCDPISGHTALYWYRQSLGQGLEFLIYFQGNSAPDKSGLPSDRFSAERTGGSVSTLTIQRTQQEDSAVYLCASSSQGSGELFFGEGSRLTVL.

The V gene is TRBV5-6, the J gene TRBJ2-7; 11 bases line up with TRBD1. The V and J ends lost 4 bases and 6 bases, in that order; junction bases with no gene match: 12. The CDR3 loop spans 16 amino acids. CDR1 SGHDT and CDR2 YYEEEE come from the germline V gene. CDR3: CASSPRTGGASGEQYF. The DNA of the CDR3 is TGTGCCAGCAGCCCCCGGACAGGGGGCGCATCGGGCGAGCAGTACTTC.

This clone was observed a few times. The rearrangement joins TRBV12-5 to TRBJ1-1; 7 bases are a match to TRBD1. The CDR3 totals 17 residues. Trimming took 0 bases from V and 6 from J; bases not matched to a gene: 13. The germline V gene encodes CDR1 LGHNT and CDR2 FRNRAP. In DNA form, the CDR3 reads TGTGCTAGTGGTTTGGTACCCTCCGGGCAGGGGGAGGCTGAAGCTTTCTTT. This encodes CASGLVPSGQGEAEAFF. Drawing the rest from reference TRBV12-5 and TRBJ1-1, the complete variable domain is DARVTQTPRHKVTEMGQEVTMRCQPILGHNTVFWYRQTMMQGLELLAYFRNRAPLDDSGMPKDRFSAEMPDATLATLKIQPSEPRDSAVYFCASGLVPSGQGEAEAFFGQGTRLTVV.

The chain is built from TRBV29-1 and TRBJ1-5, with D possibly matching TRBD1 (5 bases). The germline gives CDR1 SQVTM, CDR2 ANQGSEA. V was trimmed by 4 bases and J by 4 bases, leaving 14 bases between them. CDR3 length: 14 residues. The CDR3 region has the DNA TGCAGCGTTGCTTTGGGGGGAAGAAATCAGCCCCAGCATTTT. It codes for CSVALGGRNQPQHF.

The chain has TRBV4-2 and TRBJ2-5; 11 positions agree with TRBD2. The junction had 11 bases not matched to a gene; V was cut back by 1 base and J by 4 bases. This CDR3 region has 18 residues. Germline V lookup: CDR1 LGHNA, CDR2 YNFKEQ. CDR3 DNA sequence: TGTGCCAGCAGCCAAGGGGGGGGATTAGCGGGAGGGGGAGAGACCCAGTACTTC. Translated: CASSQGGGLAGGGETQYF.

The chain employs TRBV6-5 and TRBJ1-4; 8 positions agree with TRBD1. Germline values: CDR1 MNHEY, CDR2 SVGAGI. J was trimmed by 8 bases and V by 2 bases; bases with no gene match: 1. The CDR3 loop spans 13 amino acids. Here the CDR3 reads CASSYDRGEKLFF. Written as DNA, the CDR3 is TGTGCCAGCAGTTACGACAGGGGCGAAAAACTGTTTTTT.

CDR3 sequence: CAWSTRQGGYEQYF. CDR3 coding DNA: TGTGCCTGGAGTACCCGACAGGGAGGCTACGAGCAGTACTTC. This chain joins TRBV30 and TRBJ2-7; a weak D match, TRBD1 (7 bases). Germline V CDR1 and CDR2: GTSNPN, SVGIG (reference sequence). CDR3 length equals 14 residues. V lost 2 bases and J lost 3, with 14 bases in between.

CDR3 nucleotides: TGTGCCATCACGCAGCCAGGGGGCTACGAGCAGTACTTC. It is translated as CAITQPGGYEQYF. V and J are TRBV10-3 and TRBJ2-7; TRBD1 agrees at 7 bases. Trimming took 7 bases from V and 3 from J; bases not matched to a gene: 6. Germline-derived CDR1 and CDR2 are ENHRY and SYGVKD. This CDR3 has 13 residues.

J is TRBJ1-1 and V is TRBV7-8; D is unclear. This CDR3 region has 15 residues. In germline, CDR1 is SGHVS, CDR2 FQNEAQ. The V gene lost 1 base and the J gene lost 4 bases, with 13 bases spanning the gap. The CDR3, as DNA: TGTGCCAGCAGCTTAGGGGGAGGGATGAGCACTGAAGCTTTCTTT. This sequence encodes CASSLGGGMSTEAFF. Supplemented by reference TRBV7-8 and TRBJ1-1, the full variable domain reads GAGVSQSPRYKVAKRGQDVALRCDPISGHVSLFWYQQALGQGPEFLTYFQNEAQLDKSGLPSDRFFAERPEGSVSTLKIQRTQQEDSAVYLCASSLGGGMSTEAFFGQGTRLTVV.

The rearrangement links TRBV18 to TRBJ1-5; TRBD1 matches at 8 bases. V lost 2 bases, J lost 6 bases, and 12 bases stayed unmatched. CDR1 and CDR2 (germline): KGHSH, LQKENI. The CDR3 spans 17 residues. CDR3 sequence (DNA): TGTGCCAGCTCACCAGCCGGGACAGGTCGAACTGCTCAGCCCCAGCATTTT. It codes for CASSPAGTGRTAQPQHF.

The chain combines TRBV7-2 with TRBJ2-7; no clear D gene. Trimming pared 5 bases from V and 6 bases from J, leaving 11 bases between. The CDR3 covers 12 residues. In germline, CDR1 is SGHTA, CDR2 FQGNSA. The CDR3 sequence is CASSIYGGEQYF. CDR3 DNA sequence: TGTGCCAGCAGCATCTATGGTGGCGAGCAGTACTTC.

V usage is TRBV29-1 and J usage is TRBJ2-2; 11 bases fit TRBD1. The V gene's germline CDR1 is SQVTM and CDR2 ANQGSEA. There are 15 residues in the CDR3. V gave up 5 bases and J gave up 2 bases; unmatched junction bases: 4. CDR3 region: CSVRGQGVNTGELFF. CDR3 sequence (DNA): TGCAGCGTTAGGGGACAGGGGGTAAACACCGGGGAGCTGTTTTTT.

The V gene is TRBV5-1, the J gene TRBJ1-2, with 8 bases lining up with TRBD1. Germline V gene data show CDR1 as SGHRS and CDR2 as YFSETQ. The CDR3 covers 13 residues. Trimming took 0 bases from V and 8 from J; bases not matched to a gene: 3. The DNA of the CDR3 is TGCGCCAGCAGCTTGGTGCCAGGGGGCGGCTACACCTTC. Its translation: CASSLVPGGGYTF. Full variable domain (missing parts from reference TRBV5-1 and TRBJ1-2): KAGVTQTPRYLIKTRGQQVTLSCSPISGHRSVSWYQQTPGQGLQFLFEYFSETQRNKGNFPGRFSGRQFSNSRSEMNVSTLELGDSALYLCASSLVPGGGYTFGSGTRLTVV.

This chain connects TRBV5-1 to TRBJ1-4; 9 bases are shared with TRBD1. This CDR3 comprises 14 residues. V shed 5 bases and J 8 bases; nucleotides not matched to a gene: 7. Germline loops: CDR1 SGHRS, CDR2 YFSETQ. CDR3 sequence reads: CASSPGTGYEKLFF. Written as DNA, the CDR3 is TGCGCCAGCAGTCCCGGGACAGGGTACGAAAAACTGTTTTTT.

This chain uses TRBV7-3 with TRBJ2-1; D might be TRBD2 (5 bases). The CDR3 is 15 amino acids. The germline gives CDR1 SGHTA, CDR2 FQGTGA. V shed 5 bases and J shed 5 bases, with 16 bases lying between them. Here the CDR3 reads CASSPRGRRNNEQFF. The DNA for the CDR3 is TGTGCCAGCAGCCCACGGGGAAGGAGGAACAATGAGCAGTTCTTC.

The chain uses TRBV21-1 and TRBJ2-7; the table's D call, TRBD2, was not checked against the DNA. TRBV21-1 is a pseudogene segment. CDR3 length equals 18 residues. CDR3 nucleotides: TGTGCCAGCAGCCCCTCTTGGGACTATCCTAACACGCCCTACGAGCAGTACTTC. Encoded protein: CASSPSWDYPNTPYEQYF.

This rearrangement joins TRBV19 to TRBJ1-3; D not certain. This CDR3 contains 16 residues. V was trimmed by 7 bases and J by 8 bases, leaving 24 bases between them. Germline CDR1 reads LNHDA; CDR2 reads SQIVND (reference sequence). The CDR3 DNA follows: TGTGCCAGTACCGATCGAAGCGGGCCCAGCGAGGACACCATATATTTT. This translates into CASTDRSGPSEDTIYF.